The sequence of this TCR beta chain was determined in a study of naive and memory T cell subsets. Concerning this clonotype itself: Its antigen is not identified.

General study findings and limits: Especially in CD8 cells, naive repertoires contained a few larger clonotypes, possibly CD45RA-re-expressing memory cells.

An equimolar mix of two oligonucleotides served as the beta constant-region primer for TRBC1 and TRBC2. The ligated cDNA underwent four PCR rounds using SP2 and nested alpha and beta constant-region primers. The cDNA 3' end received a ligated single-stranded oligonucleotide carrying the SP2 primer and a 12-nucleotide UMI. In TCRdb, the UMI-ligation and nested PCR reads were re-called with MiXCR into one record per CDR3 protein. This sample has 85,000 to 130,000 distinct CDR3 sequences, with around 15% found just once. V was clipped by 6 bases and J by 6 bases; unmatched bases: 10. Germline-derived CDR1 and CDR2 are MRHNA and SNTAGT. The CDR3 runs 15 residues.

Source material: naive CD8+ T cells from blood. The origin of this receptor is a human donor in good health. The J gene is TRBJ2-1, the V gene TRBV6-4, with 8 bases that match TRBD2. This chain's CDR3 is CASSRRGESPNEQFF. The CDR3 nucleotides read TGTGCCAGCAGCCGGCGGGGGGAAAGCCCCAATGAGCAGTTCTTC.